These T cell receptor beta chains were read from a single sample in a study of cytomegalovirus exposure and HLA in healthy donors. Assay: immunoSEQ multiplex PCR; the TCRdb copy retains only in-frame clones and omits some. The sample records roughly 150,000 clones, roughly 79% being singletons. Material for sequencing was PBMCs. The receptors here all came from a young man in good health and CMV-seropositive. The CDR3 runs from the conserved cysteine through the conserved F or W. The order of the fields is clone size, D gene, J gene, CDR3 length, V gene, CDR3 DNA, CDR3 protein. D genes are given only for firm matches. A row's size may be missing; if present it is once, few, many or a size class.

size: .
D: TRBD1
J: TRBJ2-5
length: 14
V: TRBV28
DNA: TGTGCCAGCAGTCTACAGGGGGCTAAAGAGACCCAGTACTTC
CDR3: CASSLQGAKETQYF

size: .
D: .
J: TRBJ2-7
length: 11
V: TRBV4-1
DNA: TGCGCCAGCAGCCAACCTAGCCGGCAGTACTTC
CDR3: CASSQPSRQYF

size: .
D: TRBD1
J: TRBJ1-1
length: 14
V: TRBV7-9
DNA: TGTGCCAGCAGAGCACAGGGGGGGTCCACTGAAGCTTTCTTT
CDR3: CASRAQGGSTEAFF

size: .
D: TRBD1
J: TRBJ2-7
length: 14
V: TRBV9
DNA: TGTGCCAGCGCCTCCGGGACAGGGGACTACGAGCAGTACTTC
CDR3: CASASGTGDYEQYF

size: .
D: .
J: TRBJ2-7
length: 13
V: TRBV9
DNA: TGTGCCAGCAGCGGAAGCGGATCCTACGAGCAGTACTTC
CDR3: CASSGSGSYEQYF

size: .
D: .
J: TRBJ1-3
length: 16
V: TRBV7-2
DNA: TGTGCCAGCAGCCAGAGGACAGCCCGCCCTGGAAACACCATATATTTT
CDR3: CASSQRTARPGNTIYF

size: .
D: .
J: TRBJ2-7
length: 12
V: TRBV6-6
DNA: TGTGCCAGCAGTTACCCCACAGGCGAGCAGTACTTC
CDR3: CASSYPTGEQYF

size: .
D: .
J: TRBJ2-1
length: 14
V: TRBV2
DNA: TGTGCCAGCACTACCTCTGCGTCGTTCGGTGAGCAGTTCTTC
CDR3: CASTTSASFGEQFF

size: .
D: .
J: TRBJ1-2
length: 13
V: TRBV6-4
DNA: TGTGCCAGCAGTGACTCTTCGGGGAAGGGCTACACCTTC
CDR3: CASSDSSGKGYTF

size: .
D: .
J: TRBJ2-2
length: 15
V: TRBV5-1
DNA: TGCGCCAGCAGCTGGGGACTCGGAGCCACCGGGGAGCTGTTTTTT
CDR3: CASSWGLGATGELFF

size: .
D: .
J: TRBJ1-2
length: 13
V: TRBV6-5
DNA: TGTGCCAGCAGTCACGACAGTAAATATGGCTACACCTTC
CDR3: CASSHDSKYGYTF

size: .
D: .
J: TRBJ2-5
length: 16
V: TRBV5-6
DNA: TGTGCCAGCAGCTTGTTTGGGCAGGAGGACCAAGAGACCCAGTACTTC
CDR3: CASSLFGQEDQETQYF

size: .
D: .
J: TRBJ2-3
length: 14
V: TRBV27
DNA: TGTGCCAGCAGTCCACAGGGGGGGACAGATACGCAGTATTTT
CDR3: CASSPQGGTDTQYF

size: .
D: TRBD1
J: TRBJ1-4
length: 16
V: TRBV25-1
DNA: TGTGCCAGCAGTGAACGGACAGGCGTAACTAATGAAAAACTGTTTTTT
CDR3: CASSERTGVTNEKLFF

size: .
D: .
J: TRBJ2-1
length: 15
V: TRBV5-1
DNA: TGCGCCAGCACATCTAGTGGGGGAGGCTACAATGAGCAGTTCTTC
CDR3: CASTSSGGGYNEQFF

size: .
D: TRBD2
J: TRBJ2-5
length: 15
V: TRBV5-5
DNA: TGTGCCAGCAGGGACTGGCGGGAGCGAGGGGAGACCCAGTACTTC
CDR3: CASRDWRERGETQYF

size: .
D: .
J: TRBJ2-5
length: 14
V: TRBV5-1
DNA: TGCGCCAGCAGCGCCTCCTTTCCACAGGGATACGTGTACTTC
CDR3: CASSASFPQGYVYF

size: .
D: .
J: TRBJ1-2
length: 13
V: TRBV5-1
DNA: TGCGCCAGCAGCCGGGGATCGGGGTTCGGCTACACCTTC
CDR3: CASSRGSGFGYTF

size: .
D: .
J: TRBJ1-4
length: 13
V: TRBV7-2
DNA: TGTGCCAGCAGCTTAAATACGGTTGAAAAACTGTTTTTT
CDR3: CASSLNTVEKLFF

size: .
D: TRBD1
J: TRBJ2-2
length: 19
V: TRBV7-9
DNA: TGTGCCAGCAGCGACTCGGACAGGGGGCGAGGATGGGTCACCGGGGAGCTGTTTTTT
CDR3: CASSDSDRGRGWVTGELFF

size: .
D: TRBD1
J: TRBJ1-1
length: 16
V: TRBV18
DNA: TGTGCCAGCTCACCACCAACAGGGGCAATTAACACTGAAGCTTTCTTT
CDR3: CASSPPTGAINTEAFF

size: .
D: .
J: TRBJ1-3
length: 15
V: TRBV7-9
DNA: TGTGCCAGCAGCTTCGTCGAGGGCTCTGGAAACACCATATATTTT
CDR3: CASSFVEGSGNTIYF

size: once
D: TRBD1
J: TRBJ1-1
length: 17
V: TRBV4-1
DNA: TGCGCCAGCAGCCAAGATGTCGGGGTGACAGGGCGGCCTGAAGCTTTCTTT
CDR3: CASSQDVGVTGRPEAFF

size: once
D: TRBD1
J: TRBJ1-4
length: 15
V: TRBV6-5
DNA: TGTGCCAGCAGTTACCACAGGGGTGGTAATGAAAAACTGTTTTTT
CDR3: CASSYHRGGNEKLFF

size: .
D: TRBD2
J: TRBJ2-1
length: 15
V: TRBV6-1
DNA: TGTGCCAGCACCGGACTAGCGGGATCCTACAATGAGCAGTTCTTC
CDR3: CASTGLAGSYNEQFF

size: .
D: .
J: TRBJ2-7
length: 13
V: TRBV10-3
DNA: TGTGCCATCGGGGGGGCGAGGGCCTACGAGCAGTACTTC
CDR3: CAIGGARAYEQYF